The clone carrying this T cell receptor beta chain was counted at least ten times. As yet, its antigen is unknown. TCRdb re-called the 5' RACE reads through MiXCR, storing one row per CDR3 protein. The sample contains 150,000 to 200,000 distinct CDR3 sequences, under 14% of which appear only once. The data are from a study of T-cell memory formation after mild COVID-19. Study results and limitations: Clones shrinking between day 15 and 85 showed a balanced CD4/CD8 split, and those that grew later tilted toward CD4+.

Germline loops: CDR1 SGHRS, CDR2 YFSETQ. Between the trimmed V and J ends, which lost 4 bases and 5 bases, there was a span of 9 bases. This CDR3 comprises 12 residues. Sequences were obtained from PBMCs or a T cell subset sorted from them (not recorded which). The origin of this receptor is a man younger than 30 who had mild COVID-19 (a few samples of this study predate the infection). Cell type and time point are not known. This rearrangement joins TRBV5-1 to TRBJ2-5; D gene unclear. Here the CDR3 DNA reads TGCGCCAGCAGCCGAGGTCCGGAGACCCAGTACTTC. Residues: CASSRGPETQYF.